These T cell receptor beta chains were read from a single sample in a study of shared clonotypes between healthy human individuals. TCRdb's table, derived via immunoSEQ multiplex PCR, lists solely in-frame clones and lacks some. The repertoire holds 2 million to 2.5 million clones, with about 92% as singletons. The specimen was naive CD8+ T cells from PBMCs. The origin of the receptors is a man between 18 and 29 years old in good health. Some clones in this sample may be carry-over from other donors' samples. Both conserved end residues are part of each CDR3. Each record gives: V gene, clone size, J gene, D gene, CDR3 DNA, CDR3 protein. A D gene is named only where the DNA matches it firmly. Rows give clone size only sometimes, using once, few, many, or a class for an expanded clone.

V: TRBV27; size: -; J: TRBJ2-7; D: -; DNA: TGTGCCAGCAGTTTGAGCGGACCCTACGAGCAGTACTTC; CDR3: CASSLSGPYEQYF
V: TRBV12-5; size: -; J: TRBJ2-3; D: -; DNA: TGTGCTAGTGGTTTCGGGGGAGATACGCAGTATTTT; CDR3: CASGFGGDTQYF
V: TRBV7-6; size: -; J: TRBJ1-2; D: -; DNA: TGTGCCAGCAGCACCCGGGGGTCAGGGGCCCCCGGCGGTGGCTACACCTTC; CDR3: CASSTRGSGAPGGGYTF
V: TRBV11-1; size: once; J: TRBJ2-7; D: -; DNA: TGTGCCAGCAGCTTTTTCGGTGGCGTCCGGGAGCAGTACTTC; CDR3: CASSFFGGVREQYF
V: TRBV27; size: -; J: TRBJ2-2; D: -; DNA: TGTGCCAGCAGTTGGCTGAATTCCGGGGAGCTGTTTTTT; CDR3: CASSWLNSGELFF
V: TRBV6-6; size: few; J: TRBJ2-7; D: -; DNA: TGTGCCAGCAGTTACTCGATCGGGGGCGAGCAGTACTTC; CDR3: CASSYSIGGEQYF
V: TRBV9; size: -; J: TRBJ1-2; D: -; DNA: TGTGCCAGCAGCGTCGGGGCAGGGCGAGGCTACACCTTC; CDR3: CASSVGAGRGYTF
V: TRBV6-5; size: few; J: TRBJ1-1; D: TRBD1; DNA: TGTGCCAGCAGTAACCGGGACAGGGGGACTGAAGCTTTCTTT; CDR3: CASSNRDRGTEAFF
V: TRBV27; size: -; J: TRBJ1-1; D: TRBD1; DNA: TGTGCCAGCAGTTTGAGACAGGGGGGGACTGAAGCTTTCTTT; CDR3: CASSLRQGGTEAFF
V: TRBV6-5; size: -; J: TRBJ2-1; D: -; DNA: TGTGCCAGCAGTCGAGGGGGGGGTACGTACAATGAGCAGTTCTTC; CDR3: CASSRGGGTYNEQFF
V: TRBV29-1; size: -; J: TRBJ2-7; D: -; DNA: TGCAGCGTTGGGGGACGTACCTACGAGCAGTACTTC; CDR3: CSVGGRTYEQYF
V: TRBV11-2; size: -; J: TRBJ2-1; D: TRBD2; DNA: TGTGCCAGCAGCTTAGAGGGGACTAATAATGAGCAGTTCTTC; CDR3: CASSLEGTNNEQFF
V: TRBV5-4; size: -; J: TRBJ2-1; D: -; DNA: TGTGCCAGCAGCTTGGGGACTTTAAACAATGAGCAGTTCTTC; CDR3: CASSLGTLNNEQFF
V: TRBV9; size: -; J: TRBJ2-3; D: TRBD2; DNA: TGTGCCAGCAGCGTAGAGTTGCGGGAGGGCACAGATACGCAGTATTTT; CDR3: CASSVELREGTDTQYF
V: TRBV11-3; size: -; J: TRBJ1-2; D: -; DNA: TGTGCCAGCAGCTTTCCCAAGGCAGAAGGAGGAATCTTCTATGGCTACACCTTC; CDR3: CASSFPKAEGGIFYGYTF
V: TRBV28; size: -; J: TRBJ1-4; D: TRBD1; DNA: TGTGCCAGCAGTCCGGGGACAGAGGTCTCGTTT; CDR3: CASSPGTEVSF
V: TRBV28; size: -; J: TRBJ2-5; D: TRBD2; DNA: TGTGCCAGCAGCCGGGGGGGACTTGGGGTGGAGACCCAGTACTTC; CDR3: CASSRGGLGVETQYF
V: TRBV27; size: -; J: TRBJ2-7; D: TRBD2; DNA: TGTGCCAGCAGCTATGTAGCGGGAGGAATCTACGAGCAGTACTTC; CDR3: CASSYVAGGIYEQYF
V: TRBV7-2; size: -; J: TRBJ2-2; D: -; DNA: TGTGCCAGCATCCTCCGAGGGGTACAGTCGAACACCGGGGAGCTGTTTTTT; CDR3: CASILRGVQSNTGELFF
V: TRBV7-3; size: -; J: TRBJ2-1; D: -; DNA: TGTGCCAGCAGCCCTGCCGTAGGGGGGACTGAGCAGTTCTTC; CDR3: CASSPAVGGTEQFF
V: TRBV28; size: -; J: TRBJ2-4; D: TRBD1; DNA: TGTGCCAGCAGTTCCCGACAGGGCATTCAGTACTTC; CDR3: CASSSRQGIQYF
V: TRBV4-2; size: -; J: TRBJ2-1; D: -; DNA: TGTGCCAGCAGCCAAGTTCCCGAATGGGAGCAGTTCTTC; CDR3: CASSQVPEWEQFF
V: TRBV27; size: -; J: TRBJ2-1; D: TRBD1; DNA: TGTGCCAGCAGTTTCACCGGGACAGGACCCAATGAGCAGTTCTTC; CDR3: CASSFTGTGPNEQFF
V: TRBV9; size: -; J: TRBJ2-6; D: TRBD1; DNA: TGTGCCAGCAGCGTAGCTACAAAGGGCAGGGGGACTGGGGCCAACGTCCTGACTTTC; CDR3: CASSVATKGRGTGANVLTF
V: TRBV2; size: -; J: TRBJ1-2; D: -; DNA: TGTGCCAGCAGTGACTGGCGAGGGGGGGGAAGGAAGGACTATGGCTACACCTTC; CDR3: CASSDWRGGGRKDYGYTF
V: TRBV6-1; size: -; J: TRBJ1-5; D: -; DNA: TGTGCCAGCAGTGAGTCTGGCAGGGCGAAGCCCCAGCATTTT; CDR3: CASSESGRAKPQHF
V: TRBV7-9; size: -; J: TRBJ2-7; D: TRBD1; DNA: TGTGCCAGCAGCTCCCCCGACAGGGCCCCGGGCTACGAGCAGTACTTC; CDR3: CASSSPDRAPGYEQYF
V: TRBV9; size: -; J: TRBJ1-1; D: TRBD1; DNA: TGTGCCAGCAGCGTAGCCGTTCAGGGGGTGAACACTGAAGCTTTCTTT; CDR3: CASSVAVQGVNTEAFF
V: TRBV6-5; size: -; J: TRBJ1-1; D: -; DNA: TGTGCCAGCAGCCCCGCGGCAGGGGCGAACACTGAAGCTTTCTTT; CDR3: CASSPAAGANTEAFF
V: TRBV27; size: -; J: TRBJ1-1; D: -; DNA: TGTGCCAGCAGTTTATGGGGCGGCGTAACTGAAGCTTTCTTT; CDR3: CASSLWGGVTEAFF
V: TRBV28; size: once; J: TRBJ2-7; D: -; DNA: TGTGCCAGCAGTTACCGGGGACACTCCACCTACGAGCAGTACTTC; CDR3: CASSYRGHSTYEQYF
V: TRBV28; size: once; J: TRBJ2-1; D: TRBD1; DNA: TGTGCCAGCAGTCCCGGACAGGGGGTAGCCGATGAGCAGTTCTTC; CDR3: CASSPGQGVADEQFF
V: TRBV28; size: once; J: TRBJ2-6; D: -; DNA: TGTGCCAGCAGTTTAATTGCGGGCGCGGGGACTGGGGCCAACGTCCTGACTTTC; CDR3: CASSLIAGAGTGANVLTF
V: TRBV15; size: once; J: TRBJ1-5; D: TRBD1; DNA: TGTGCCACCAGCACACAGGGGAACAATCAGCCCCAGCATTTT; CDR3: CATSTQGNNQPQHF
V: TRBV10-1; size: -; J: TRBJ1-2; D: -; DNA: TGCGCCAGCAGTGAGTCGACGGCGTCTCGTTATGGCTACACCTTC; CDR3: CASSESTASRYGYTF
V: TRBV4-3; size: -; J: TRBJ1-4; D: TRBD1; DNA: TGCGCCAGCAGCCAAGTGAGAGGGGGCTCATCTAATGAAAAACTGTTTTTT; CDR3: CASSQVRGGSSNEKLFF
V: TRBV15; size: -; J: TRBJ2-1; D: -; DNA: TGTGCCACCAGCAGATGGACAACGAGGGATGAGCAGTTCTTC; CDR3: CATSRWTTRDEQFF
V: TRBV5-3; size: -; J: TRBJ2-7; D: TRBD1; DNA: TGTGCCAGAAGCTCGACAGGGATCCACGAGCAGTACTTC; CDR3: CARSSTGIHEQYF
V: TRBV9; size: -; J: TRBJ2-7; D: -; DNA: TGTGCCAGCAGCCCCAACTCCCACGAGCAGTACTTC; CDR3: CASSPNSHEQYF
V: TRBV29-1; size: -; J: TRBJ1-3; D: -; DNA: TGCAGCGCTCACGGGGATCCTGGAAACACCATATATTTT; CDR3: CSAHGDPGNTIYF
V: TRBV14; size: -; J: TRBJ2-1; D: TRBD2; DNA: TGTGCCAGCAGCCGACCTGGTGGACTAGCAGCTGAGCAGTTCTTC; CDR3: CASSRPGGLAAEQFF
V: TRBV11-2; size: -; J: TRBJ2-1; D: TRBD2; DNA: TGTGCCAGCAGCTTAGTAGTAGCGGGAGGTGTATTGTTCTTC; CDR3: CASSLVVAGGVLFF
V: TRBV5-6; size: -; J: TRBJ2-5; D: -; DNA: TGTGCCAGCAGCCTTCCGGGGACCGAAGAAGAGACCCAGTACTTC; CDR3: CASSLPGTEEETQYF
V: TRBV7-9; size: -; J: TRBJ2-6; D: -; DNA: TGTGCCAGCACCCCTTCGGAGGGGATCAACTCTGGGGCCAACGTCCTGACTTTC; CDR3: CASTPSEGINSGANVLTF
V: TRBV2; size: -; J: TRBJ2-7; D: TRBD1; DNA: TGTGCCAGCAGTGCCTTCGAACCGGGACAGGGGATCTACGAGCAGTACTTC; CDR3: CASSAFEPGQGIYEQYF
V: TRBV7-9; size: -; J: TRBJ2-7; D: -; DNA: TGTGCCAGCAGCTCTCGACTGGACGGGGAGCAGTACTTC; CDR3: CASSSRLDGEQYF
V: TRBV6-6; size: -; J: TRBJ1-2; D: -; DNA: TGTGCCAGTACCTTAGGGGCGATGGGCTACACCTTC; CDR3: CASTLGAMGYTF
V: TRBV7-9; size: few; J: TRBJ1-1; D: -; DNA: TGTGCCAGCAGCCACCCCGGGCCTGGGGACACTGAAGCTTTCTTT; CDR3: CASSHPGPGDTEAFF
V: TRBV7-3; size: once; J: TRBJ2-1; D: TRBD2; DNA: TGTGCCAGCAGCTTACTTGCGGGAGCCTACAATGAGCAGTTCTTC; CDR3: CASSLLAGAYNEQFF
V: TRBV29-1; size: -; J: TRBJ2-7; D: -; DNA: TGCAGCGTTGAAGATCCCTATACCTACGAGCAGTACTTC; CDR3: CSVEDPYTYEQYF
V: TRBV6-5; size: -; J: TRBJ1-2; D: -; DNA: TGTGCCAGCAGTTACTCGGCCTCTTCCTATGGCTACACCTTC; CDR3: CASSYSASSYGYTF
V: TRBV5-8; size: once; J: TRBJ2-3; D: -; DNA: TGTGCCAGCAGCTTGAGACGGCCGGGGACAGATACGCAGTATTTT; CDR3: CASSLRRPGTDTQYF
V: TRBV27; size: -; J: TRBJ1-4; D: TRBD1; DNA: TGTGCCAGCAGGACAGGGGCAACTAATGAAAAACTGTTTTTT; CDR3: CASRTGATNEKLFF